A selection of T cell receptor beta chains follows, all from one sample in a study of blood T cell repertoires in COVID-19. Sequencing used immunoSEQ multiplex PCR; TCRdb keeps in-frame clones, though not all of them. The sample comprises 110,000 or so clones, roughly 88% of which are singletons, and over 6.5% rests with the top ten. What was sequenced was peripheral blood. The source of these receptors is a woman aged 65 to 85 who had recovered from COVID-19. The CDR3 runs from the conserved cysteine through the conserved F or W. The order of the fields is J gene, D gene, V gene, clone size, CDR3 protein, CDR3 DNA. The D gene is left open where the match is weak. Where a row states a size, it is once, few, many or the class of an expanded clone; other rows omit it.

j_call: TRBJ2-4; d_call: -; v_call: TRBV4-1; clone_size: -; cdr3_aa: CASSQEGGSKNIQYF; cdr3_nt: TGCGCCAGCAGCCAAGAAGGGGGATCCAAAAACATTCAGTACTTC
j_call: TRBJ1-3; d_call: -; v_call: TRBV3-1/TRBV3-2; clone_size: -; cdr3_aa: CASRDFNRNTIYF; cdr3_nt: TGTGCCAGCAGAGACTTCAACCGAAACACCATATATTTT
j_call: TRBJ2-3; d_call: -; v_call: TRBV9; clone_size: -; cdr3_aa: CASNNLGGSTDTQYF; cdr3_nt: TGTGCCAGCAACAATCTTGGGGGGAGCACAGATACGCAGTATTTT
j_call: TRBJ2-3; d_call: -; v_call: TRBV28; clone_size: -; cdr3_aa: CASSSPGADTQYF; cdr3_nt: TGTGCCAGCAGTTCGCCCGGGGCAGATACGCAGTATTTT
j_call: TRBJ2-2; d_call: -; v_call: TRBV6-4; clone_size: -; cdr3_aa: CASSPGRRGPNTGELFF; cdr3_nt: TGTGCCAGCAGTCCCGGTAGGCGGGGTCCGAACACCGGGGAGCTGTTTTTT
j_call: TRBJ1-1; d_call: TRBD1; v_call: TRBV18; clone_size: -; cdr3_aa: CASSPGQEYTEAFF; cdr3_nt: TGTGCCAGCTCACCAGGACAGGAGTACACTGAAGCTTTCTTT
j_call: TRBJ2-5; d_call: -; v_call: TRBV3-1/TRBV3-2; clone_size: -; cdr3_aa: CASGQGQETQYF; cdr3_nt: TGTGCCAGCGGGCAGGGCCAAGAGACCCAGTACTTC
j_call: TRBJ2-5; d_call: -; v_call: TRBV7-8; clone_size: -; cdr3_aa: CASSLSEGLETQYF; cdr3_nt: TGTGCCAGCAGCTTAAGTGAGGGCCTGGAGACCCAGTACTTC
j_call: TRBJ1-3; d_call: -; v_call: TRBV5-1; clone_size: -; cdr3_aa: CASSLPSRDSGNTIYF; cdr3_nt: TGCGCCAGCAGCCTACCCTCACGGGACTCTGGAAACACCATATATTTT
j_call: TRBJ1-3; d_call: -; v_call: TRBV7-9; clone_size: -; cdr3_aa: CASIGLPSGNTIYF; cdr3_nt: TGTGCCAGCATCGGACTGCCATCTGGAAACACCATATATTTT
j_call: TRBJ1-1; d_call: TRBD1; v_call: TRBV3-1/TRBV3-2; clone_size: -; cdr3_aa: CASSQGGDRAAFF; cdr3_nt: TGTGCCAGCAGCCAAGGTGGGGACAGGGCAGCTTTCTTT
j_call: TRBJ2-7; d_call: TRBD1; v_call: TRBV5-1; clone_size: once; cdr3_aa: CASSSLPGQGGEQYF; cdr3_nt: TGCGCCAGCAGCTCACTACCGGGACAGGGGGGGGAGCAGTACTTC